These 26 T cell receptor beta chains came from one sample sequenced in a study of blood T cell repertoires in COVID-19. Repertoires were generated with immunoSEQ multiplex PCR, while TCRdb's copy carries only in-frame clones and drops some. The table includes tens of thousands of clones, around 89% detected once. The source material was peripheral blood. The receptors were sampled from a man in his 70s with active or convalescent COVID-19.

CDR3 DNA: TGCGCCAGCAGGGAGACGGTAGCTAACTATGGCTACACCTTC. Translated, it gives CASRETVANYGYTF. The chain joins TRBV5-1 to TRBJ1-2; D is ambiguous. V was pared by 5 bases and J by 0 bases, with 11 bases between. The CDR3 is made up of 14 amino acids. Germline V lookup: CDR1 SGHRS, CDR2 YFSETQ.

This chain uses TRBV5-1 with TRBJ2-5; 7 bases are shared with TRBD1. Germline V lookup: CDR1 SGHRS, CDR2 YFSETQ. The J segment lost 3 bases and the V segment lost 4 bases, leaving 12 bases of the junction unmatched. This CDR3 contains 16 residues. CDR3 sequence reads: CASSPSTGSREETQYF. CDR3 nucleotide sequence: TGCGCCAGCAGCCCCTCGACAGGGAGTAGGGAAGAGACCCAGTACTTC. The whole variable domain, filled in from reference TRBV5-1 and TRBJ2-5, reads KAGVTQTPRYLIKTRGQQVTLSCSPISGHRSVSWYQQTPGQGLQFLFEYFSETQRNKGNFPGRFSGRQFSNSRSEMNVSTLELGDSALYLCASSPSTGSREETQYFGPGTRLLVL.

The chain employs TRBV19 and TRBJ1-1; perhaps TRBD1 as D (6 bases). This CDR3 contains 16 residues. The germline V gene encodes CDR1 LNHDA and CDR2 SQIVND (reference sequence). V lost 3 bases and J 3 bases, leaving 17 bases between the germline ends. The CDR3 nucleotides read TGTGCCAGTAGTATTCTGGGACACCTAAAAGACACTGAAGCTTTCTTT. Protein: CASSILGHLKDTEAFF. Variable domain in full (rest from reference TRBV19 and TRBJ1-1): DGGITQSPKYLFRKEGQNVTLSCEQNLNHDAMYWYRQDPGQGLRLIYYSQIVNDFQKGDIAEGYSVSREKKESFPLTVTSAQKNPTAFYLCASSILGHLKDTEAFFGQGTRLTVV.

This clone was found once. The V gene is TRBV6-6, the J gene TRBJ1-1, with D perhaps TRBD1 (5 bases). The V gene's germline CDR1 is MNHNY and CDR2 SVGAGI (reference sequence). Trimming removed 5 bases at V and 6 bases at J, with 16 bases between. The CDR3 has 14 amino acids. In DNA form, the CDR3 reads TGTGCCAGCAGTCCCAGGGCGGTTGGGGCTGAAGCTTTCTTT. It codes for CASSPRAVGAEAFF.

The chain is built from TRBV6-2 or TRBV6-3 and TRBJ1-4, with TRBD1 matching over 7 bases. With 2 bases clipped from V and 6 bases from J, the junction kept 3 bases outside the gene matches. Germline V lookup: CDR1 MNHEY, CDR2 SVGEGT. This CDR3 has 14 amino acids. CDR3 coding DNA: TGTGCCAGCAGTTACAGGGACAGCGATGAAAAACTGTTTTTT. Protein: CASSYRDSDEKLFF.

This rearrangement joins TRBV27 to TRBJ1-5; D is undetermined. Trimming took off 7 bases at V and 6 bases at J, with 19 bases between the two ends. Germline V gene lookup returns CDR1 MNHEY and CDR2 SMNVEV (reference sequence). The CDR3 loop spans 15 amino acids. CDR3 region: CASTKSAGMGQPQHF. The CDR3 DNA reads as TGTGCCAGCACCAAATCCGCGGGTATGGGTCAGCCCCAGCATTTT.

The chain joins TRBV29-1 to TRBJ2-7; tentatively, D is TRBD1 (5 bases). The V end lost 3 bases, the J end lost 2 bases, and 11 bases lay between the germline ends. Germline V CDR1 and CDR2: SQVTM, ANQGSEA. The CDR3 length is 13 residues. CDR3 DNA: TGCAGCGTTGAGTGGCCAGGGACCTACGAGCAGTACTTC. Translating gives CSVEWPGTYEQYF.

The chain employs TRBV28 and TRBJ2-7; weak D call: TRBD1 (6 bases). CDR1 and CDR2 from the germline V gene are MDHEN and SYDVKM. This CDR3 is built from 14 residues. V shed 2 bases and J shed 0 bases, with 8 bases lying between them. The CDR3 reads CASSLQGFSYEQYF. The CDR3 nucleotides read TGTGCCAGCAGTTTACAGGGGTTCTCCTACGAGCAGTACTTC.

The V and J genes are TRBV6-5 and TRBJ1-4; 10 bases fit TRBD1. Trimming took 11 bases from V and 7 from J; bases not matched to a gene: 7. Germline V CDR1 and CDR2: MNHEY, SVGAGI. This CDR3 is built from 13 residues. The CDR3 DNA reads TGTGCCTGCGGGGACAGGGGTTTTGAAAAACTGTTTTTT. This encodes CACGDRGFEKLFF.

This chain joins TRBV5-1 and TRBJ2-1; 9 bases are a match to TRBD1. CDR3 length: 17 amino acids. Germline lookup yields CDR1 SGHRS and CDR2 YFSETQ. V lost 4 bases, J lost 1 base, and 9 bases stayed unmatched. This CDR3 reads CASSGGQGLGSYNEQFF. The CDR3 DNA follows: TGCGCCAGCAGCGGGGGACAGGGATTAGGGTCCTACAATGAGCAGTTCTTC.

CDR3 sequence (DNA): TGTGCCAGCAGCTTAAGGGGTAGCAATCAGCCCCAGCATTTT. Protein sequence: CASSLRGSNQPQHF. The chain is built from TRBV5-4 and TRBJ1-5, with a tentative D call TRBD1 (5 bases). Trimming left V 2 bases short and J 0 bases short, with 6 bases between. The V gene's germline CDR1 is SGHNT and CDR2 YYREEE (reference sequence). CDR3 size: 14 residues.

The chain uses TRBV7-2 and TRBJ1-2, with a weak D call TRBD1 (6 bases). This CDR3 spans 13 amino acids. In germline, CDR1 is SGHTA, CDR2 FQGNSA. Trimming pared 5 bases from V and 10 bases from J, leaving 17 bases between. Here the CDR3 reads CASSQGGVLHYTF. The CDR3 region has the DNA TGTGCCAGCAGCCAAGGGGGAGTCTTACACTACACCTTC. Drawing the rest from reference TRBV7-2 and TRBJ1-2, the complete variable domain is GAGVSQSPSNKVTEKGKDVELRCDPISGHTALYWYRQSLGQGLEFLIYFQGNSAPDKSGLPSDRFSAERTGGSVSTLTIQRTQQEDSAVYLCASSQGGVLHYTFGSGTRLTVV.

The chain is built from TRBV7-2 and TRBJ1-1; perhaps TRBD1 as D (5 bases). Between the trimmed V and J ends, which lost 0 bases and 3 bases, there was a span of 11 bases. Germline V lookup: CDR1 SGHTA, CDR2 FQGNSA. This CDR3 is built from 15 residues. The CDR3 nucleotides read TGTGCCAGCAGCTTAGCCCGGGGGTCGGACACTGAAGCTTTCTTT. It codes for CASSLARGSDTEAFF.

The rearrangement uses TRBV7-2 and TRBJ1-1; D possibly corresponds to TRBD1 (6 bases). CDR1 is SGHTA, CDR2 FQGNSA, per germline. V was clipped by 5 bases and J by 7 bases, with 26 bases between them. The CDR3 spans 17 residues. CDR3 coding DNA: TGTGCCAGCAGCCCGACAAACATCCAGGGGTCGAGGGGTGAAGCTTTCTTT. It is translated as CASSPTNIQGSRGEAFF.

A few counts support this clone. This sequence joins TRBV2 and TRBJ2-2, with 7 bases that match TRBD1. Trimming took 5 bases from V and 6 from J; bases not matched to a gene: 3. From germline, CDR1 is SNHLY and CDR2 FYNNEI. CDR3 length: 13 amino acids. The CDR3 loop reads CASSSQGSGELFF. DNA of the CDR3: TGTGCCAGCAGTTCACAGGGGTCCGGGGAGCTGTTTTTT. Complete variable domain (other parts from reference TRBV2 and TRBJ2-2): EPEVTQTPSHQVTQMGQEVILRCVPISNHLYFYWYRQILGQKVEFLVSFYNNEISEKSEIFDDQFSVERPDGSNFTLKIRSTKLEDSAMYFCASSSQGSGELFFGEGSRLTVL.

A few counts support this clone. V gene TRBV10-3 combines with J gene TRBJ1-5, with 8 positions matching TRBD1. Germline CDR1 is ENHRY and CDR2 is SYGVKD. This CDR3 spans 17 amino acids. Trimming took 2 bases from V and 1 from J; bases not matched to a gene: 7. The CDR3 loop is CAISERRGHGSNQPQHF. CDR3 nucleotide sequence: TGTGCCATCAGTGAGCGCAGGGGGCACGGGAGCAATCAGCCCCAGCATTTT.

V usage is TRBV5-1 and J usage is TRBJ1-6, with 8 bases identical to TRBD1. The CDR3 is 15 amino acids. Trimming took 3 bases from V and 9 from J; bases not matched to a gene: 8. Germline assignment: CDR1 SGHRS and CDR2 YFSETQ. The CDR3 region is CASSSQTGVFSPLHF. DNA of the CDR3: TGCGCCAGCAGCTCCCAGACAGGGGTTTTTTCACCCCTCCACTTT.

This chain joins TRBV5-1 and TRBJ2-2; D gene uncertain. This CDR3 spans 17 amino acids. The germline CDR1 and CDR2 sequences are SGHRS and YFSETQ. V lost 3 bases to trimming and J lost 0 bases, with 15 bases between them. The CDR3 nucleotides read TGCGCCAGCAGCTCCCCCACGGCAGGCGCGAACACCGGGGAGCTGTTTTTT. Translation: CASSSPTAGANTGELFF.

The chain carries TRBV30 and TRBJ1-5; D uncertain. CDR1 is GTSNPN, CDR2 SVGIG, per germline (reference sequence). This CDR3 has 14 amino acids. V lost 4 bases and J 1 base, leaving 11 bases between the germline ends. CDR3 DNA sequence: TGTGCCTGGAATCCGGGGTCGAGCAATCAGCCCCAGCATTTT. Translation gives CAWNPGSSNQPQHF.

This rearrangement joins TRBV4-1 to TRBJ1-1, with a weak D call TRBD1 (6 bases). V was trimmed by 6 bases and J by 4 bases, leaving 15 bases between them. This CDR3 spans 14 amino acids. Germline V gene lookup returns CDR1 MGHRA and CDR2 YSYEKL. The CDR3 DNA is TGCGCCAGCAGGCAGGGGCGATTGGGCACTGAAGCTTTCTTT. This sequence encodes CASRQGRLGTEAFF.

J is TRBJ1-1 and V is TRBV21-1; the D segment call TRBD1 is taken from the table without a DNA check. TRBV21-1 is an annotated pseudogene. CDR3 length: 13 residues. For the CDR3, the DNA is TGTGCCAGCAGCTTCACAGGGGGCACTGAAGCTTTCTTT. It translates to CASSFTGGTEAFF.

The chain uses TRBV27 and TRBJ1-2; maybe TRBD1 (6 bases). Germline V gives CDR1 MNHEY, CDR2 SMNVEV (reference sequence). V was trimmed by 6 bases and J by 3 bases, leaving 17 bases between them. The CDR3 runs 15 residues. The CDR3 region has the DNA TGTGCCAGCAGGGAGAGACAGGTTGGGTACTATGGCTACACCTTC. This translates into CASRERQVGYYGYTF.

This chain uses TRBV11-2 with TRBJ1-1, with TRBD1 as a possible D gene (5 bases). Germline values: CDR1 SGHAT, CDR2 FQNNGV. The length of the CDR3 is 15 residues. The V gene lost 2 bases and the J gene lost 2 bases, with 12 bases spanning the gap. CDR3 loop: CASSLSGQGNTEAFF. DNA of the CDR3: TGTGCCAGCAGCTTATCTGGGCAGGGAAACACTGAAGCTTTCTTT. The complete variable domain, with remaining parts taken from reference TRBV11-2 and TRBJ1-1, reads EAGVAQSPRYKIIEKRQSVAFWCNPISGHATLYWYQQILGQGPKLLIQFQNNGVVDDSQLPKDRFSAERLKGVDSTLKIQPAKLEDSAVYLCASSLSGQGNTEAFFGQGTRLTVV.

This sequence joins TRBV7-2 and TRBJ2-5; D is possibly TRBD2 (5 bases). CDR1 SGHTA and CDR2 FQGNSA come from the germline V gene. Trimming left V 2 bases short and J 7 bases short, with 14 bases between. This CDR3 region has 14 residues. The CDR3 sequence: CASSLRGPYWTQYF. The DNA of the CDR3 is TGTGCCAGCAGCTTACGAGGGCCCTACTGGACCCAGTACTTC.

V is TRBV6-5 and J is TRBJ1-5; 10 bases align to TRBD1. Trimming took 7 bases from V and 6 from J; bases not matched to a gene: 9. The CDR3 extends over 15 amino acids. Germline values: CDR1 MNHEY, CDR2 SVGAGI. CDR3 nucleotides: TGTGCCAGCAAGCCGGGACAGGGGCTAGTTCAGCCCCAGCATTTT. It is translated as CASKPGQGLVQPQHF.

This chain joins TRBV7-9 and TRBJ1-3; D gene ambiguous. V was clipped by 6 bases and J by 2 bases, with 17 bases between them. This CDR3 is 16 amino acids long. The germline V gene has CDR1 SEHNR and CDR2 FQNEAQ (reference sequence). As DNA, the CDR3 is TGTGCCAGCAGTCAACGAGTCCCGAGGGCTGGAAACACCATATATTTT. Its protein is CASSQRVPRAGNTIYF.